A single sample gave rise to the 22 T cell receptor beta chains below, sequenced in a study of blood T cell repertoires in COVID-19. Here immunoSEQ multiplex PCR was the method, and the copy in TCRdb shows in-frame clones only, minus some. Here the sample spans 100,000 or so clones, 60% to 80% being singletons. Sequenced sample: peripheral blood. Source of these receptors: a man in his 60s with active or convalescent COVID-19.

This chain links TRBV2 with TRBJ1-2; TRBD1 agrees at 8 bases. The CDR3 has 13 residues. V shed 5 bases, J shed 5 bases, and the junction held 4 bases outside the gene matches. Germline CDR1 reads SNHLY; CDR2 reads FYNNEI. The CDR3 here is CASSRTGPYGYTF. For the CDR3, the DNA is TGTGCCAGCAGTCGGACAGGGCCTTATGGCTACACCTTC.

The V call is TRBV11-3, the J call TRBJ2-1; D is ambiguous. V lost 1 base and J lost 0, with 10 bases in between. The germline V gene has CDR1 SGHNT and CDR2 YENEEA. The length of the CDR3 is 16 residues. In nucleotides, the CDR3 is TGTGCCAGCAGCTTAGTTGGTGCTATCTCCTACAATGAGCAGTTCTTC. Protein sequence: CASSLVGAISYNEQFF.

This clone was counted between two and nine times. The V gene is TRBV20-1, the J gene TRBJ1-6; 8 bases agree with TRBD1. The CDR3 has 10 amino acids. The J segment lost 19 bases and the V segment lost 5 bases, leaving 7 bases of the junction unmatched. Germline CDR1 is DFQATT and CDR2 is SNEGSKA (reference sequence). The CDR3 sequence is CSADGQGIHF. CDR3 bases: TGCAGTGCTGATGGACAGGGCATACACTTT.

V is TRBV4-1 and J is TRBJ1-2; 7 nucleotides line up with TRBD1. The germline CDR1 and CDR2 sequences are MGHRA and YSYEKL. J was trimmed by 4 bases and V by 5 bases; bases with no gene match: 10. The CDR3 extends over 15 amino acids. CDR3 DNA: TGCGCCAGCAGCTTCCGGACAGGAGCCGTCTATGGCTACACCTTC. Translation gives CASSFRTGAVYGYTF.

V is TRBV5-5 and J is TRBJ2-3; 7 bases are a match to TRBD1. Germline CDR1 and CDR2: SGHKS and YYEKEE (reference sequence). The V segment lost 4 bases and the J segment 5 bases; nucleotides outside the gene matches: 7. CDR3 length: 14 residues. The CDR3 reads CASSPGTDIDTQYF. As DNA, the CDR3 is TGTGCCAGCAGCCCCGGGACAGATATAGATACGCAGTATTTT.

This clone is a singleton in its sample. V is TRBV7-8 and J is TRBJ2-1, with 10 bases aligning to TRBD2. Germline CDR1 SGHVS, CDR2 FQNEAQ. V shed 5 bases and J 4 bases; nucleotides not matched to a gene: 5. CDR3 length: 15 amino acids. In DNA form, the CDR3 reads TGTGCCAGCAGCCCAACTAGCGGGGATTACAATGAGCAGTTCTTC. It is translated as CASSPTSGDYNEQFF.

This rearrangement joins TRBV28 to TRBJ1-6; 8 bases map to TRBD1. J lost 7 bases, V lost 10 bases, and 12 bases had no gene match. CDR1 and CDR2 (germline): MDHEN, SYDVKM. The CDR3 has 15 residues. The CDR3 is CATHQGARANSPLHF. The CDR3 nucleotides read TGTGCCACTCACCAGGGGGCGAGGGCGAATTCACCCCTCCACTTT.

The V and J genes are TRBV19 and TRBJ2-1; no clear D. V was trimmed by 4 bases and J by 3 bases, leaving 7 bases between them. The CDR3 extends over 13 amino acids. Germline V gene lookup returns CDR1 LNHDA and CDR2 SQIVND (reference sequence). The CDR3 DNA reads TGTGCCAGTAGTAACATGCTCTACAATGAGCAGTTCTTC. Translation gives CASSNMLYNEQFF.

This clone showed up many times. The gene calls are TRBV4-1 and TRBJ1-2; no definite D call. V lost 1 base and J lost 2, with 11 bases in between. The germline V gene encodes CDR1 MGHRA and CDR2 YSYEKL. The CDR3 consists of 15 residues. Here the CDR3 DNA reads TGCGCCAGCAGCCAAGTTCCGAACAGCAACTATGGCTACACCTTC. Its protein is CASSQVPNSNYGYTF.

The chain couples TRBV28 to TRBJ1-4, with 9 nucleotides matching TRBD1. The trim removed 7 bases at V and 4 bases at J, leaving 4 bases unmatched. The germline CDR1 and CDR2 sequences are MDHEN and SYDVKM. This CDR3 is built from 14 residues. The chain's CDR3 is CASKTGGNNEKLFF. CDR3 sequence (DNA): TGTGCCAGCAAAACAGGGGGCAATAATGAAAAACTGTTTTTT. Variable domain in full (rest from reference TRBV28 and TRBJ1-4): DVKVTQSSRYLVKRTGEKVFLECVQDMDHENMFWYRQDPGLGLRLIYFSYDVKMKEKGDIPEGYSVSREKKERFSLILESASTNQTSMYLCASKTGGNNEKLFFGSGTQLSVL.

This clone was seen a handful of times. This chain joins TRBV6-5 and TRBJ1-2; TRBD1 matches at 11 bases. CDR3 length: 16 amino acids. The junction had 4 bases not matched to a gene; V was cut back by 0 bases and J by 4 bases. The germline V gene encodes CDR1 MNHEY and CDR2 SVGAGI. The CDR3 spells CASSYSGQGAGYGYTF. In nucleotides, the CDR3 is TGTGCCAGCAGTTACTCTGGACAGGGGGCCGGCTATGGCTACACCTTC.

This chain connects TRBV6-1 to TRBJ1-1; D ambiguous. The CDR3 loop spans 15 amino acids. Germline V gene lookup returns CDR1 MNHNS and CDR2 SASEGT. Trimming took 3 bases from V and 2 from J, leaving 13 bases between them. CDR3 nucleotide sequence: TGTGCCAGCAGTGATGGTGCGGCAGCCAACACTGAAGCTTTCTTT. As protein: CASSDGAAANTEAFF.

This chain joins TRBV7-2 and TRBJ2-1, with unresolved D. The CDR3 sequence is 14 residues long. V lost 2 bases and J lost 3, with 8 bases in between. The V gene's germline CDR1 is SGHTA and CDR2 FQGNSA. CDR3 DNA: TGTGCCAGCAGCTTAACAGAAGTCTACAATGAGCAGTTCTTC. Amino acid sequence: CASSLTEVYNEQFF.

CDR3 region: CATSTPGGPDTEAFF. DNA of the CDR3: TGTGCCACCAGCACCCCAGGGGGCCCCGACACTGAAGCTTTCTTT. The chain uses TRBV15 and TRBJ1-1; 8 bases are shared with TRBD1. Trimming cost V 4 bases and J 3 bases; bases outside gene matches: 7. The CDR3 runs to 15 residues. The germline V gene encodes CDR1 LNHNV and CDR2 YYDKDF (reference sequence).

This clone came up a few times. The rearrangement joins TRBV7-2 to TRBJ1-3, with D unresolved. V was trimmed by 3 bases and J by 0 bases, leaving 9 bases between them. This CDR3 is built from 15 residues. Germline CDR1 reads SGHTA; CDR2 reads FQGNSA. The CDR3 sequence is CASSFRQISGNTIYF. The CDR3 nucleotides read TGTGCCAGCAGCTTTCGACAAATCTCTGGAAACACCATATATTTT.

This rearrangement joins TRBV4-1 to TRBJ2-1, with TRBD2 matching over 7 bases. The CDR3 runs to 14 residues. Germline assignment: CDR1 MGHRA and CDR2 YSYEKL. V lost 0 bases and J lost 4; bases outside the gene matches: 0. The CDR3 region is CASSQEGLYNEQFF. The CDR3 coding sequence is TGCGCCAGCAGCCAAGAGGGACTATACAATGAGCAGTTCTTC.

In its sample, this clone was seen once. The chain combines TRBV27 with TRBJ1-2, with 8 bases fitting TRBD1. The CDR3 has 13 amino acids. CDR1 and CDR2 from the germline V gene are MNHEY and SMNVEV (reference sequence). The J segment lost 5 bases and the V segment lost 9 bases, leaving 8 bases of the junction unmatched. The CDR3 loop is CASWTGSGYGYTF. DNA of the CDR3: TGTGCCAGTTGGACAGGGTCAGGGTATGGCTACACCTTC.

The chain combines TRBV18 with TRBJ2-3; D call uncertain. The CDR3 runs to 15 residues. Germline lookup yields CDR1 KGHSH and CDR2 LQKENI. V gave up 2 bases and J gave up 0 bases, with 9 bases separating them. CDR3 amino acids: CASSPAYSSTDTQYF. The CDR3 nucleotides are TGTGCCAGCTCACCAGCGTACTCTAGCACAGATACGCAGTATTTT.

DNA for the CDR3: TGTGCCAGCAGCCTATGGACTAGCGGGCAAGAGACCCAGTACTTC. Translated, it gives CASSLWTSGQETQYF. The rearrangement links TRBV5-6 to TRBJ2-5, with 11 bases aligning to TRBD2. With V trimmed by 4 bases and J by 2 bases, 4 bases remained unmatched. The length of the CDR3 is 15 residues. The germline V gene has CDR1 SGHDT and CDR2 YYEEEE.

DNA of the CDR3: TGCGCCAGCAGCTTGGCCGCGGGTACCAATGAGCAGTTCTTC. It encodes CASSLAAGTNEQFF. The chain links TRBV5-1 to TRBJ2-1; possibly TRBD2 for D (5 bases). Per germline, CDR1 SGHRS and CDR2 YFSETQ. This CDR3 is built from 14 residues. The V gene lost 0 bases and the J gene lost 6 bases, with 10 bases spanning the gap.

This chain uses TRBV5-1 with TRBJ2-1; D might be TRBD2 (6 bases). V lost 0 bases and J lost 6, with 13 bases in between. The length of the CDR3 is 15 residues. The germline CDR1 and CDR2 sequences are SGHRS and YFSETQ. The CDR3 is CASSLVPGVVNEQFF. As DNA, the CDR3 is TGCGCCAGCAGCTTGGTACCGGGGGTAGTCAATGAGCAGTTCTTC.

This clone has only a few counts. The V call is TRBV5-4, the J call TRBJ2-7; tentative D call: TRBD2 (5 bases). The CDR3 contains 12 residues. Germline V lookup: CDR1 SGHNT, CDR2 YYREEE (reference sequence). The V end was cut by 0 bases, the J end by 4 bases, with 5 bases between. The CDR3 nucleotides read TGTGCCAGCAGCTTGGGAGGGTACGAGCAGTACGTC. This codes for CASSLGGYEQYV.